The 3 T cell receptor beta chains in this list originate from one sample, sequenced in a study of sequential checkpoint blockade in melanoma. Clones were read by immunoSEQ multiplex PCR, and TCRdb kept only the in-frame ones, dropping some. The sample lists 15,000 or so clones; approximately 93% were seen once. This sample's treatment: randomized to nivolumab then ipilimumab (arm A) or the reverse (arm B). This sample comprised CD8+ T cells sorted from blood (inferred from file names), obtained from a patient given nivolumab and ipilimumab in sequence. The source of these receptors is a human donor with melanoma.

This rearrangement joins TRBV30 to TRBJ2-7, with TRBD1 as a possible D gene (5 bases). CDR1 and CDR2 from the germline V gene are GTSNPN and SVGIG (reference sequence). CDR3 length: 12 residues. V lost 0 bases and J lost 3, with 6 bases in between. The CDR3 DNA follows: TGTGCCTGGAGTGTTGACAGCTACGAGCAGTACTTC. Protein product: CAWSVDSYEQYF. The full variable domain, with the rest looked up from reference TRBV30 and TRBJ2-7, is SQTIHQWPATLVQPVGSPLSLECTVEGTSNPNLYWYRQAAGRGLQLLFYSVGIGQISSEVPQNLSASRPQDRQFILSSKKLLLSDSGFYLCAWSVDSYEQYFGPGTRLTVT.

The chain has TRBV4-2 and TRBJ2-3; the D is unclear. Germline V gene lookup returns CDR1 LGHNA and CDR2 YNFKEQ. This CDR3 has 14 residues. V was cut by 6 bases and J by 2 bases, with 12 bases left in between. The CDR3 nucleotides read TGTGCCAGCAGTGGCGGAGAGACCACAGATACGCAGTATTTT. Amino acid sequence: CASSGGETTDTQYF.

This chain uses TRBV28 with TRBJ1-6; 7 nucleotides line up with TRBD1. Germline trimming cut 5 bases from V and 7 bases from J; bases unmatched to any gene: 5. CDR1 is MDHEN, CDR2 SYDVKM, per germline. The CDR3 has 14 residues. The CDR3 sequence: CASSRTGTNSPLHF. The CDR3, as DNA: TGTGCCAGCAGTCGGACAGGAACCAATTCACCCCTCCACTTT.